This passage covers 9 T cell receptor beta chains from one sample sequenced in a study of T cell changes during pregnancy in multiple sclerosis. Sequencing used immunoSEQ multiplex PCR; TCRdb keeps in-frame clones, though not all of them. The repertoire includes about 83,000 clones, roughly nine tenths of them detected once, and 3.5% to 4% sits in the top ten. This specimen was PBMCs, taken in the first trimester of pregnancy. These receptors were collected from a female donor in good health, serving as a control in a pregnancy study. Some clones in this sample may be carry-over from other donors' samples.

The CDR3 loop is CASSVERDTQYF. The CDR3 DNA reads as TGTGCCAGCAGCGTAGAGAGGGATACGCAGTATTTT. The chain has TRBV9 and TRBJ2-3; no firm D call. This CDR3 is built from 12 residues. V was cut by 0 bases and J by 6 bases, with 5 bases left in between. CDR1 and CDR2 from the germline V gene are SGDLS and YYNGEE.

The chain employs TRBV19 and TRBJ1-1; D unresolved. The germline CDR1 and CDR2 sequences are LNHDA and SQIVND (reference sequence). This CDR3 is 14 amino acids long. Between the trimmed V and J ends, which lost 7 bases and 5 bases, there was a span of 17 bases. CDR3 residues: CASTDPPGKTEAFF. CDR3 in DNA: TGTGCCAGTACCGATCCCCCGGGAAAAACTGAAGCTTTCTTT.

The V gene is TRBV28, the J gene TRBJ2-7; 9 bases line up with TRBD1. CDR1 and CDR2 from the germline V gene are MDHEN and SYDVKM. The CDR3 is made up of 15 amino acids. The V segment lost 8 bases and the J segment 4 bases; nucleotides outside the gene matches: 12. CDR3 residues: CASRRSGQGLYEQYF. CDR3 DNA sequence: TGTGCCAGCCGGCGCTCGGGACAGGGATTATACGAGCAGTACTTC.

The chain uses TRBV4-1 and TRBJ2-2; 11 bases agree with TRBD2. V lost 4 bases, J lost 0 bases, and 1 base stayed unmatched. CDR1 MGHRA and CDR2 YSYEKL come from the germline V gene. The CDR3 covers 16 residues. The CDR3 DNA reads TGCGCCAGCAGCCGGGGACTAGCGGCGAACACCGGGGAGCTGTTTTTT. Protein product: CASSRGLAANTGELFF.

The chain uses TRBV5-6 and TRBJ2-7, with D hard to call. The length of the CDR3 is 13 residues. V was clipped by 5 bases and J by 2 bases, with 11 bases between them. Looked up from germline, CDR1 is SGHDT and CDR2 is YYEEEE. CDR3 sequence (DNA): TGTGCCAGCAGTCTGACATCAACCTACGAGCAGTACTTC. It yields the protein CASSLTSTYEQYF. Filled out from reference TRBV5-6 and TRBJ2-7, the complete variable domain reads DAGVTQSPTHLIKTRGQQVTLRCSPKSGHDTVSWYQQALGQGPQFIFQYYEEEERQRGNFPDRFSGHQFPNYSSELNVNALLLGDSALYLCASSLTSTYEQYFGPGTRLTVT.

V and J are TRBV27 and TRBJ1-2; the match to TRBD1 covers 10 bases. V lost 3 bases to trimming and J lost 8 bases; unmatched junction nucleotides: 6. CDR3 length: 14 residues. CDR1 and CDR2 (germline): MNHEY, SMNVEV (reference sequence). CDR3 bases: TGTGCCAGCAGTTTTACCGGGACAGGGGACGGCTACACCTTC. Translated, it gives CASSFTGTGDGYTF.

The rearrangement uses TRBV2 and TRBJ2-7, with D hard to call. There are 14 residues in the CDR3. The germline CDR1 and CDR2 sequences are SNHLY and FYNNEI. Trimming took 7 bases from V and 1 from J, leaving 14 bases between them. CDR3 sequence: CASNMPGESYEQYF. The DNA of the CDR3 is TGTGCCAGCAACATGCCTGGAGAGTCCTACGAGCAGTACTTC.

The CDR3 DNA is TGTGCCAGCAGCCCCAGGGGTGCTTCCCTCCACGAGCAGTACTTC. This codes for CASSPRGASLHEQYF. The V and J genes are TRBV7-3 and TRBJ2-7, with TRBD1 as a possible D gene (6 bases). Germline V gene data show CDR1 as SGHTA and CDR2 as FQGTGA. Trimming left V 5 bases short and J 5 bases short, with 19 bases between. This CDR3 has 15 amino acids.

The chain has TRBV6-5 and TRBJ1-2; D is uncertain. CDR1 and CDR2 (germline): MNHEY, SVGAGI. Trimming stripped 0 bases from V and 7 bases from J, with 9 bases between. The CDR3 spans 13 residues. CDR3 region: CASSYSALFGYTF. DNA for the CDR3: TGTGCCAGCAGTTACTCGGCTCTGTTTGGCTACACCTTC.